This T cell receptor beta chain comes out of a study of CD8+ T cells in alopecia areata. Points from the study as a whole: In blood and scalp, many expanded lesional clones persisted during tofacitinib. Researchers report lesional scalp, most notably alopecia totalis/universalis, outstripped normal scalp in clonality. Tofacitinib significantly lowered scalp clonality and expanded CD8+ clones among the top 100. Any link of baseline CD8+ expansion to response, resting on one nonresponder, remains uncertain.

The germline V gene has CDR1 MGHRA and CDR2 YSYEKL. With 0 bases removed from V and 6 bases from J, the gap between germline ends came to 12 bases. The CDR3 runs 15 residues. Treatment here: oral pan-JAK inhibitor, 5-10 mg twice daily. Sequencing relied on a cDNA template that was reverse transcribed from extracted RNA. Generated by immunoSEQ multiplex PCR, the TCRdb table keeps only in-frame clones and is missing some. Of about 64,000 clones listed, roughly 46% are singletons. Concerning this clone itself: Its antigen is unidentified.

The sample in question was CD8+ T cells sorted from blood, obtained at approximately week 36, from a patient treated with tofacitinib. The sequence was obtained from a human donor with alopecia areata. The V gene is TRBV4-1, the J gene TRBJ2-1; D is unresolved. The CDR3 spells CASSQDRGVSNEQFF. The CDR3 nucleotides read TGCGCCAGCAGCCAAGATCGAGGAGTTTCCAATGAGCAGTTCTTC.